These T cell receptor beta chains were read from a single sample in a study of shared clonotypes between healthy human individuals. Produced via immunoSEQ multiplex PCR; TCRdb's table is partial and in-frame only. The table records about 700,000 clones, around 92% of them present only once. Sequencing was performed on naive CD8+ T cells sorted from blood. These receptors all stem from a young man in good health. Both conserved end residues are part of each CDR3. Fields, in order: clone size, V gene, D gene, J gene, CDR3 protein, CDR3 DNA. A D gene is named only where the DNA matches it firmly. Rows may omit the clone size; those that give it use once, few, many or a size class.

abundance: .; v_gene: TRBV7-6; d_gene: TRBD2; j_gene: TRBJ2-1; CDR3aa: CASSLELAGASNEQFF; CDR3nt: TGTGCCAGCAGCTTAGAACTAGCGGGAGCCAGCAATGAGCAGTTCTTC
abundance: .; v_gene: TRBV25-1; d_gene: .; j_gene: TRBJ2-1; CDR3aa: CASSESFNEQFF; CDR3nt: TGTGCCAGCAGTGAAAGCTTCAATGAGCAGTTCTTC
abundance: .; v_gene: TRBV28; d_gene: .; j_gene: TRBJ2-6; CDR3aa: CATRALSPSGANVLTF; CDR3nt: TGTGCCACCCGAGCGTTATCGCCTTCTGGGGCCAACGTCCTGACTTTC
abundance: .; v_gene: TRBV9; d_gene: TRBD1; j_gene: TRBJ2-1; CDR3aa: CASSPQIGDRAKFF; CDR3nt: TGTGCCAGCAGCCCCCAAATCGGGGACAGGGCGAAGTTCTTC
abundance: once; v_gene: TRBV7-9; d_gene: .; j_gene: TRBJ2-7; CDR3aa: CASSLAQTRGQYF; CDR3nt: TGTGCCAGCAGCTTGGCACAGACCAGGGGGCAGTACTTC
abundance: .; v_gene: TRBV9; d_gene: .; j_gene: TRBJ1-2; CDR3aa: CASSPRAQEGKDGYTF; CDR3nt: TGTGCCAGCAGCCCCCGGGCCCAAGAGGGGAAGGATGGCTACACCTTC
abundance: .; v_gene: TRBV4-1; d_gene: .; j_gene: TRBJ1-1; CDR3aa: CASSQVGQAEAFF; CDR3nt: TGCGCCAGCAGCCAAGTCGGTCAAGCTGAAGCTTTCTTT
abundance: once; v_gene: TRBV27; d_gene: .; j_gene: TRBJ2-5; CDR3aa: CASSPLAGSGQETQYF; CDR3nt: TGTGCCAGCAGCCCATTGGCGGGGAGTGGGCAAGAGACCCAGTACTTC
abundance: .; v_gene: TRBV4-3; d_gene: TRBD1; j_gene: TRBJ2-5; CDR3aa: CASSHFVGQGAEEQYF; CDR3nt: TGCGCCAGCAGCCACTTCGTGGGACAGGGGGCAGAGGAGCAGTACTTC
abundance: .; v_gene: TRBV28; d_gene: .; j_gene: TRBJ1-1; CDR3aa: CASSLGSGLDTEAFF; CDR3nt: TGTGCCAGCAGTTTAGGGAGCGGGCTGGACACTGAAGCTTTCTTT
abundance: .; v_gene: TRBV28; d_gene: .; j_gene: TRBJ2-7; CDR3aa: CASSFTSDINTYEQYF; CDR3nt: TGTGCCAGCAGTTTCACGAGTGACATCAATACCTACGAGCAGTACTTC
abundance: .; v_gene: TRBV10-1; d_gene: .; j_gene: TRBJ1-2; CDR3aa: CASSESPNYGYTF; CDR3nt: TGCGCCAGCAGTGAATCGCCTAACTATGGCTACACCTTC
abundance: .; v_gene: TRBV30; d_gene: .; j_gene: TRBJ2-7; CDR3aa: CAGGVGGSYEQYF; CDR3nt: TGTGCCGGAGGGGTAGGCGGCTCCTACGAGCAGTACTTC
abundance: .; v_gene: TRBV27; d_gene: .; j_gene: TRBJ2-7; CDR3aa: CATGGAAYEQYF; CDR3nt: TGTGCCACCGGAGGGGCCGCCTACGAGCAGTACTTC
abundance: .; v_gene: TRBV12-2; d_gene: .; j_gene: TRBJ1-4; CDR3aa: CASRLAFREKLFF; CDR3nt: TGTGCAAGTCGCTTAGCGTTCCGGGAAAAACTGTTTTTT
abundance: .; v_gene: TRBV28; d_gene: TRBD1; j_gene: TRBJ2-1; CDR3aa: CASRTGSYNEQFF; CDR3nt: TGTGCCAGCAGGACAGGGTCCTACAATGAGCAGTTCTTC
abundance: few; v_gene: TRBV18; d_gene: .; j_gene: TRBJ2-7; CDR3aa: CASSPGTYEQYF; CDR3nt: TGTGCCAGCTCACCCGGTACCTACGAGCAGTACTTC
abundance: .; v_gene: TRBV5-6; d_gene: TRBD1; j_gene: TRBJ1-1; CDR3aa: CASSTDGGQGIRTEAFF; CDR3nt: TGTGCCAGCAGCACGGACGGGGGACAGGGGATAAGAACTGAAGCTTTCTTT
abundance: .; v_gene: TRBV27; d_gene: .; j_gene: TRBJ2-7; CDR3aa: CASSLVASSSYEQYF; CDR3nt: TGTGCCAGCAGTTTAGTCGCAAGCAGCTCCTACGAGCAGTACTTC
abundance: .; v_gene: TRBV5-5; d_gene: .; j_gene: TRBJ2-2; CDR3aa: CASSSTGQTKTGELFF; CDR3nt: TGTGCCAGCAGTTCTACCGGACAGACCAAAACCGGGGAGCTGTTTTTT
abundance: once; v_gene: TRBV5-4; d_gene: TRBD1; j_gene: TRBJ1-1; CDR3aa: CASRPGQGNTEAFF; CDR3nt: TGTGCCAGCAGGCCGGGACAGGGGAACACTGAAGCTTTCTTT
abundance: .; v_gene: TRBV6-5; d_gene: TRBD2; j_gene: TRBJ2-1; CDR3aa: CASSWTSGSDGEQFF; CDR3nt: TGTGCCAGCAGCTGGACTAGCGGGAGCGACGGTGAGCAGTTCTTC
abundance: .; v_gene: TRBV11-2; d_gene: .; j_gene: TRBJ2-2; CDR3aa: CASSSTLTRSTGELFF; CDR3nt: TGTGCCAGCAGCTCGACCCTAACCAGGAGCACCGGGGAGCTGTTTTTT
abundance: .; v_gene: TRBV16; d_gene: TRBD1; j_gene: TRBJ2-7; CDR3aa: CASSQSGTVDEQYF; CDR3nt: TGTGCCAGCAGCCAATCGGGGACAGTAGACGAGCAGTACTTC
abundance: .; v_gene: TRBV13; d_gene: .; j_gene: TRBJ2-2; CDR3aa: CASSSYRERLRGELFF; CDR3nt: TGTGCCAGCAGCTCCTACCGGGAGCGGCTCAGGGGGGAGCTGTTTTTT
abundance: .; v_gene: TRBV5-6; d_gene: TRBD1; j_gene: TRBJ2-1; CDR3aa: CASSLYRGLVDNEQFF; CDR3nt: TGTGCCAGCAGCTTATACAGGGGGCTTGTCGACAATGAGCAGTTCTTC
abundance: .; v_gene: TRBV13; d_gene: TRBD2; j_gene: TRBJ2-1; CDR3aa: CASSSGTSGPSSYNEQFF; CDR3nt: TGTGCCAGCAGCTCGGGGACTAGCGGACCGAGCTCCTACAATGAGCAGTTCTTC
abundance: .; v_gene: TRBV27; d_gene: .; j_gene: TRBJ2-7; CDR3aa: CASSFGPYYEQYF; CDR3nt: TGTGCCAGCAGTTTCGGTCCTTACTACGAGCAGTACTTC
abundance: .; v_gene: TRBV2; d_gene: .; j_gene: TRBJ2-5; CDR3aa: CASSEPGGQETQYF; CDR3nt: TGTGCCAGCAGTGAACCGGGGGGACAGGAGACCCAGTACTTC
abundance: .; v_gene: TRBV28; d_gene: .; j_gene: TRBJ2-2; CDR3aa: CASSLRGTGELFF; CDR3nt: TGTGCCAGCAGTTTGAGAGGCACCGGGGAGCTGTTTTTT
abundance: .; v_gene: TRBV11-2; d_gene: TRBD1; j_gene: TRBJ1-1; CDR3aa: CASSFQGGGMNTEAFF; CDR3nt: TGTGCCAGCAGCTTCCAGGGAGGGGGCATGAACACTGAAGCTTTCTTT
abundance: .; v_gene: TRBV9; d_gene: .; j_gene: TRBJ2-2; CDR3aa: CASSDNTGELFF; CDR3nt: TGTGCCAGCAGCGATAACACCGGGGAGCTGTTTTTT
abundance: .; v_gene: TRBV11-2; d_gene: .; j_gene: TRBJ2-7; CDR3aa: CASSLSLIPYEQYF; CDR3nt: TGTGCCAGCAGCTTAAGCCTCATCCCCTACGAGCAGTACTTC
abundance: .; v_gene: TRBV27; d_gene: .; j_gene: TRBJ2-2; CDR3aa: CASSFSSQVYTGELFF; CDR3nt: TGTGCCAGCAGTTTTTCTTCACAGGTGTACACCGGGGAGCTGTTTTTT
abundance: .; v_gene: TRBV9; d_gene: .; j_gene: TRBJ2-7; CDR3aa: CASSPQGGASYEQYF; CDR3nt: TGTGCCAGCAGTCCACAAGGGGGGGCAAGCTACGAGCAGTACTTC
abundance: .; v_gene: TRBV18; d_gene: .; j_gene: TRBJ2-6; CDR3aa: CASSPQEGIPTGANVLTF; CDR3nt: TGTGCCAGCTCACCACAGGAGGGAATACCTACTGGGGCCAACGTCCTGACTTTC
abundance: .; v_gene: TRBV28; d_gene: TRBD1; j_gene: TRBJ2-4; CDR3aa: CASRPTPVLAGGLPHIQYF; CDR3nt: TGTGCCAGCAGGCCCACCCCCGTGCTGGCAGGGGGTTTACCGCACATTCAGTACTTC
abundance: .; v_gene: TRBV28; d_gene: TRBD2; j_gene: TRBJ2-1; CDR3aa: CASSPSGRASEQFF; CDR3nt: TGTGCCAGCAGTCCTAGCGGGAGGGCCTCTGAGCAGTTCTTC
abundance: .; v_gene: TRBV5-1; d_gene: .; j_gene: TRBJ1-2; CDR3aa: CASSLSVVTVKDGYTF; CDR3nt: TGCGCCAGCAGCTTGTCCGTTGTTACAGTTAAAGATGGCTACACCTTC
abundance: .; v_gene: TRBV19; d_gene: TRBD2; j_gene: TRBJ2-2; CDR3aa: CASTAAGGNTGELFF; CDR3nt: TGTGCCAGTACTGCTGCGGGGGGGAACACCGGGGAGCTGTTTTTT
abundance: .; v_gene: TRBV7-8; d_gene: .; j_gene: TRBJ2-1; CDR3aa: CASSSKKGSFYNEQFF; CDR3nt: TGTGCCAGCAGCTCGAAGAAGGGGAGCTTTTACAATGAGCAGTTCTTC
abundance: .; v_gene: TRBV11-2; d_gene: .; j_gene: TRBJ2-1; CDR3aa: CASSLDQGQPTNEQFF; CDR3nt: TGTGCCAGCAGCTTAGACCAGGGACAACCGACGAATGAGCAGTTCTTC
abundance: .; v_gene: TRBV5-4; d_gene: TRBD2; j_gene: TRBJ2-5; CDR3aa: CASSFAPGLAGGRQETQYF; CDR3nt: TGTGCCAGCAGCTTTGCCCCGGGACTAGCGGGAGGACGCCAAGAGACCCAGTACTTC
abundance: once; v_gene: TRBV5-1; d_gene: TRBD2; j_gene: TRBJ2-3; CDR3aa: CASSLSSGRAPDTQYF; CDR3nt: TGCGCCAGCAGCTTATCTAGCGGGAGGGCCCCAGATACGCAGTATTTT
abundance: .; v_gene: TRBV11-2; d_gene: TRBD2; j_gene: TRBJ2-3; CDR3aa: CASSLRGGFGTDTQYF; CDR3nt: TGTGCCAGCAGCTTACGCGGGGGATTCGGCACAGATACGCAGTATTTT